This passage covers 31 T cell receptor beta chains from one sample sequenced in a study of cytomegalovirus exposure and HLA in healthy donors (TCRdb year 2017). Preparation of the library involved the immunoSEQ multiplex PCR assay. A mixture of 60 forward primers for TCR Vbeta segments and 13 reverse primers for TCR Jbeta segments was used in the multiplex PCR. Imported from immuneACCESS, the table was reduced by TCRdb to in-frame sequences with V and J called. These copies leave out some clones; in studies compared against another copy, an unresolved V gene accounts for under half, and the cause of the remainder is not known. Across this sample there are some 92,000 clones, with around four fifths seen only once. Under 3% of the sample is in the top ten clones. Sequenced input: PBMCs. The receptors originated from a man aged 25 to 45 in good health and CMV-seronegative.

The J gene is TRBJ2-5, the V gene TRBV4-2; 11 nucleotides align to TRBD2. Germline V gives CDR1 LGHNA, CDR2 YNFKEQ. With 1 base clipped from V and 5 bases from J, the junction kept 9 bases outside the gene matches. The CDR3 spans 17 residues. CDR3 in amino acids: CASSQGDSGGADETQYF. The CDR3 DNA follows: TGTGCCAGCAGCCAAGGTGATAGCGGGGGGGCCGATGAGACCCAGTACTTC.

The table lists this clone with a count of one. This chain links TRBV6-6 with TRBJ1-2; D may be TRBD1 (5 bases). The CDR3 spans 14 residues. With 6 bases removed from V and 0 bases from J, the gap between germline ends came to 11 bases. Germline values: CDR1 MNHNY, CDR2 SVGAGI (reference sequence). CDR3 sequence reads: CASRDTSSNYGYTF. The CDR3 DNA reads as TGTGCCAGCAGGGACACCTCCTCTAACTATGGCTACACCTTC.

V and J are TRBV6-1 and TRBJ1-4, with TRBD1 as a possible D gene (5 bases). This CDR3 spans 13 amino acids. The germline V gene encodes CDR1 MNHNS and CDR2 SASEGT. Trimming stripped 4 bases from V and 4 bases from J, with 7 bases between. The CDR3 DNA reads as TGTGCCAGCAGTGGACAGTTTAATGAAAAACTGTTTTTT. It is translated as CASSGQFNEKLFF.

The chain carries TRBV10-3 and TRBJ1-2; 9 bases match TRBD1. Germline V lookup: CDR1 ENHRY, CDR2 SYGVKD. This CDR3 is 14 amino acids long. V shed 6 bases and J 4 bases; nucleotides not matched to a gene: 6. CDR3 amino acids: CAISNVQGAYGYTF. In DNA form, the CDR3 reads TGTGCCATCAGCAACGTACAGGGGGCCTATGGCTACACCTTC.

This sequence joins TRBV5-4 and TRBJ1-1; possible D gene TRBD1, 5 bases. Germline values: CDR1 SGHNT, CDR2 YYREEE (reference sequence). The CDR3 totals 11 residues. Between the trimmed V and J ends, which lost 4 bases and 11 bases, there was a span of 12 bases. CDR3 region: CASSPGGEAFF. The CDR3 DNA reads TGTGCCAGCAGCCCGGGGGGGGAGGCTTTCTTT.

The rearrangement links TRBV11-3 to TRBJ2-7; no clear D. The V and J ends lost 1 base and 1 base respectively, with 8 bases between them. The CDR3 has 14 amino acids. Germline V gives CDR1 SGHNT, CDR2 YENEEA. The CDR3: CASSLALGSYEQYF. CDR3 nucleotides: TGTGCCAGCAGCTTAGCCCTCGGTTCCTACGAGCAGTACTTC.

The chain carries TRBV4-3 and TRBJ2-7; 7 bases fit TRBD1. The trim removed 4 bases at V and 6 bases at J, leaving 12 bases unmatched. The CDR3 sequence is 15 residues long. CDR1 and CDR2 (germline): LGHNA, YSLEER. CDR3 amino acids: CASSRLLEGAGEQYF. CDR3 nucleotide sequence: TGCGCCAGCAGCCGTTTACTAGAGGGGGCGGGCGAGCAGTACTTC.

The chain combines TRBV2 with TRBJ2-5, with 8 nucleotides matching TRBD1. The J call may be in error: the DNA end matches TRBJ2-7 better. The germline CDR1 and CDR2 sequences are SNHLY and FYNNEI. The CDR3 contains 14 residues. Written as DNA, the CDR3 is TGTGCCAGCAGTCCCGGCAGGGGGCAGCGCGAGCAGTACTTC. Translation gives CASSPGRGQREQYF.

The rearrangement joins TRBV7-8 to TRBJ2-5, with D possibly matching TRBD1 (5 bases). With the DNA end fitting TRBJ2-7 better, the J assignment may be wrong. The CDR3 has 12 amino acids. Germline-derived CDR1 and CDR2 are SGHVS and FQNEAQ. The CDR3 region has the DNA TGTGCCAGCAGCCCAGGGTCGGGCGAGCAGTACTTC. It specifies CASSPGSGEQYF.

This clone was found once. The chain couples TRBV30 to TRBJ1-5, with 7 nucleotides matching TRBD1. The J segment lost 4 bases and the V segment lost 5 bases, leaving 14 bases of the junction unmatched. Looked up from germline, CDR1 is GTSNPN and CDR2 is SVGIG (reference sequence). CDR3 length: 16 residues. The CDR3 protein is CAWGHSAGTANQPQHF. CDR3 nucleotides: TGTGCCTGGGGCCATTCAGCCGGGACAGCGAATCAGCCCCAGCATTTT.

The rearrangement joins TRBV6-5 to TRBJ1-2, with D possibly matching TRBD1 (5 bases). CDR3 length: 14 residues. CDR1 and CDR2 (germline): MNHEY, SVGAGI. The V gene lost 5 bases and the J gene lost 4 bases, with 14 bases spanning the gap. The CDR3 DNA sequence: TGTGCCAGCAGTCGCAATGACAGATTCTATGGCTACACCTTC. Translated, it gives CASSRNDRFYGYTF.

The rearrangement uses TRBV19 and TRBJ1-1; 8 nucleotides align to TRBD1. Unmatched junction bases numbered 8, after V lost 6 bases and J lost 5 bases. The germline V gene encodes CDR1 LNHDA and CDR2 SQIVND (reference sequence). The CDR3 covers 14 residues. The CDR3 sequence is CASSAQGGWTEAFF. The CDR3 DNA reads as TGTGCCAGTAGCGCACAGGGGGGATGGACTGAAGCTTTCTTT.

V and J are TRBV29-1 and TRBJ2-7; TRBD2 might be the D (5 bases). The germline V and J ends were trimmed by 1 base and 0 bases, with 16 bases remaining between them. The CDR3 sequence is 16 residues long. Germline V lookup: CDR1 SQVTM, CDR2 ANQGSEA. In nucleotides, the CDR3 is TGCAGCGTTGAAGGATTCGAGGGCCCCTTCTCCTACGAGCAGTACTTC. Protein sequence: CSVEGFEGPFSYEQYF.

The V call is TRBV7-9, the J call TRBJ1-5; the match to TRBD1 covers 9 bases. The V and J ends lost 5 bases and 7 bases, in that order; junction bases with no gene match: 12. The germline V gene has CDR1 SEHNR and CDR2 FQNEAQ (reference sequence). This CDR3 region has 16 residues. CDR3 amino acids: CASSPGGQGTVQPQHF. CDR3 DNA: TGTGCCAGCAGCCCGGGGGGACAGGGAACGGTACAGCCCCAGCATTTT.

The rearrangement uses TRBV2 and TRBJ2-4, with TRBD1 identical over 10 bases. The CDR3 consists of 16 residues. With V trimmed by 4 bases and J by 0 bases, 3 bases remained unmatched. CDR1 is SNHLY and CDR2 is FYNNEI in the germline V gene. CDR3 amino acids: CASSVGQGGAKNIQYF. Written as DNA, the CDR3 is TGTGCCAGCAGTGTTGGACAGGGGGGAGCCAAAAACATTCAGTACTTC.

The rearrangement joins TRBV5-1 to TRBJ2-3; the match to TRBD2 covers 10 bases. The ends lost 3 bases at V and 2 bases at J; junction bases unmatched: 9. Germline loops: CDR1 SGHRS, CDR2 YFSETQ. The CDR3 loop spans 17 amino acids. The CDR3 reads CASSSEPLAGATDTQYF. CDR3 in DNA: TGCGCCAGCAGCTCCGAACCTCTAGCGGGGGCCACAGATACGCAGTATTTT.

The rearrangement links TRBV10-3 to TRBJ2-1; TRBD2 might be the D (6 bases). The CDR3 totals 13 residues. Trimming removed 8 bases at V and 8 bases at J, with 16 bases between. Germline-derived CDR1 and CDR2 are ENHRY and SYGVKD. CDR3: CAIRDSTNDEQFF. Written as DNA, the CDR3 is TGTGCCATCCGGGACTCCACCAACGATGAGCAGTTCTTC.

This chain uses TRBV6-6 with TRBJ2-5; TRBD1 aligns across 8 bases. Germline V gene lookup returns CDR1 MNHNY and CDR2 SVGAGI (reference sequence). The V segment lost 0 bases and the J segment 3 bases; nucleotides outside the gene matches: 3. The CDR3 is 15 amino acids. The CDR3 reads CASSYSGQGEETQYF. DNA for the CDR3: TGTGCCAGCAGTTACTCCGGACAGGGTGAAGAGACCCAGTACTTC.

The V call is TRBV5-6, the J call TRBJ2-7, with TRBD1 matching 9 bases. V was clipped by 3 bases and J by 7 bases; unmatched bases: 5. The germline V gene encodes CDR1 SGHDT and CDR2 YYEEEE. The CDR3 contains 13 residues. The CDR3 DNA is TGTGCCAGCAGCTGGGACAGGGTTAGGGAGCAGTACTTC. As protein: CASSWDRVREQYF.

This sequence joins TRBV4-1 and TRBJ1-5; D may be TRBD1 (6 bases). Germline CDR1 and CDR2: MGHRA and YSYEKL. Deletions cut 0 bases from V and 2 bases from J, with 14 bases between. CDR3 length: 17 amino acids. CDR3 nucleotide sequence: TGCGCCAGCAGCCAAGATAGGGACACCTTGGGCAATCAGCCCCAGCATTTT. Residues: CASSQDRDTLGNQPQHF.

This CDR3 reads CASSLAGGWTDTQYF. Written as DNA, the CDR3 is TGTGCCAGCAGCTTAGCAGGGGGCTGGACAGATACGCAGTATTTT. The genes are TRBV7-2 and TRBJ2-3; 7 nucleotides agree with TRBD1. In germline, CDR1 is SGHTA, CDR2 FQGNSA. The V and J ends lost 0 bases and 3 bases, in that order; junction bases with no gene match: 3. This CDR3 is 15 amino acids long.

This clone has more than one count but fewer than ten. The chain couples TRBV5-1 to TRBJ1-2; the D is unclear. The ends were cut back, 1 base at V and 3 bases at J, with 16 bases in the middle. Germline V CDR1 and CDR2: SGHRS, YFSETQ. The CDR3 runs to 16 residues. This CDR3 reads CASSLQDGPWDYGYTF. As DNA, the CDR3 is TGCGCCAGCAGCTTGCAGGATGGTCCCTGGGACTATGGCTACACCTTC.

This clone was observed once. The CDR3 DNA follows: TGCGCCAGCAGCTTGCAAGGGAGTTCCAATGGCTACACCTTC. It specifies CASSLQGSSNGYTF. The chain carries TRBV5-1 and TRBJ1-2; no definite D call. CDR1 and CDR2 (germline): SGHRS, YFSETQ. The CDR3 consists of 14 residues. Between the trimmed V and J ends, which lost 1 base and 6 bases, there was a span of 13 bases.

The chain employs TRBV28 and TRBJ2-7; D may be TRBD2 (5 bases). The CDR3 loop spans 13 amino acids. With 3 bases removed from V and 1 base from J, the gap between germline ends came to 7 bases. Germline assignment: CDR1 MDHEN and CDR2 SYDVKM. CDR3 amino acids: CASSFGESYEQYF. CDR3 DNA: TGTGCCAGCAGTTTCGGGGAGTCCTACGAGCAGTACTTC.

This clone was observed a few times. This rearrangement joins TRBV4-2 to TRBJ1-5; TRBD1 aligns across 7 bases. The CDR3 has 16 amino acids. The germline gives CDR1 LGHNA, CDR2 YNFKEQ. Losses at the gene ends were 0 bases for V and 4 bases for J; bases not matched to a gene: 6. CDR3 region: CASSQEATGVNQPQHF. As DNA, the CDR3 is TGTGCCAGCAGCCAAGAGGCTACAGGGGTAAATCAGCCCCAGCATTTT.

A single count supports this clone. V and J are TRBV28 and TRBJ2-7, with 8 nucleotides matching TRBD1. This CDR3 is built from 13 residues. J was trimmed by 7 bases and V by 7 bases; bases with no gene match: 9. Germline loops: CDR1 MDHEN, CDR2 SYDVKM. CDR3 amino acids: CASIRSGGEEQYF. The CDR3 bases are TGTGCCAGCATACGCTCAGGGGGCGAAGAGCAGTACTTC. Together with reference TRBV28 and TRBJ2-7, the CDR3 gives the full variable domain: DVKVTQSSRYLVKRTGEKVFLECVQDMDHENMFWYRQDPGLGLRLIYFSYDVKMKEKGDIPEGYSVSREKKERFSLILESASTNQTSMYLCASIRSGGEEQYFGPGTRLTVT.

V usage is TRBV28 and J usage is TRBJ1-6; 9 positions agree with TRBD1. V lost 0 bases, J lost 9 bases, and 9 bases stayed unmatched. Germline loops: CDR1 MDHEN, CDR2 SYDVKM. CDR3 length: 17 residues. The CDR3 spells CASSLWRGQGGGSPLHF. In nucleotides, the CDR3 is TGTGCCAGCAGTTTATGGCGGGGACAGGGAGGCGGTTCACCCCTCCACTTT.

The chain is built from TRBV28 and TRBJ1-5; D might be TRBD1 (5 bases). Germline CDR1 MDHEN, CDR2 SYDVKM. Trimming removed 5 bases at V and 3 bases at J, with 17 bases between. The CDR3 sequence is 16 residues long. In DNA form, the CDR3 reads TGTGCCAGCAGTCCCCGGACGGGGGTAATCAATCAGCCCCAGCATTTT. This translates into CASSPRTGVINQPQHF.

This chain's CDR3 is CASSETGTGGYEQYF. DNA of the CDR3: TGTGCCAGCAGCGAGACCGGGACAGGGGGATACGAGCAGTACTTC. The chain is built from TRBV5-4 and TRBJ2-7, with 11 bases matching TRBD1. The CDR3 runs to 15 residues. CDR1 SGHNT and CDR2 YYREEE come from the germline V gene (reference sequence). The junction had 7 bases not matched to a gene; V was cut back by 4 bases and J by 4 bases.

The J gene is TRBJ2-3, the V gene TRBV27; D is undetermined. This CDR3 is 11 amino acids long. Germline CDR1 and CDR2: MNHEY and SMNVEV (reference sequence). Trimming took 3 bases from V and 4 from J, leaving 2 bases between them. The chain's CDR3 is CASSFSDTQYF. The CDR3 DNA follows: TGTGCCAGCAGTTTCTCAGATACGCAGTATTTT.

The chain carries TRBV7-6 and TRBJ2-2; 10 nucleotides agree with TRBD2. The J segment lost 5 bases and the V segment lost 5 bases, leaving 11 bases of the junction unmatched. The CDR3 contains 17 residues. Looked up from germline, CDR1 is SGHVS and CDR2 is FNYEAQ. This chain's CDR3 is CASSHKSGGAFTGELFF. In DNA form, the CDR3 reads TGTGCCAGCAGCCATAAAAGCGGGGGGGCATTTACCGGGGAGCTGTTTTTT.